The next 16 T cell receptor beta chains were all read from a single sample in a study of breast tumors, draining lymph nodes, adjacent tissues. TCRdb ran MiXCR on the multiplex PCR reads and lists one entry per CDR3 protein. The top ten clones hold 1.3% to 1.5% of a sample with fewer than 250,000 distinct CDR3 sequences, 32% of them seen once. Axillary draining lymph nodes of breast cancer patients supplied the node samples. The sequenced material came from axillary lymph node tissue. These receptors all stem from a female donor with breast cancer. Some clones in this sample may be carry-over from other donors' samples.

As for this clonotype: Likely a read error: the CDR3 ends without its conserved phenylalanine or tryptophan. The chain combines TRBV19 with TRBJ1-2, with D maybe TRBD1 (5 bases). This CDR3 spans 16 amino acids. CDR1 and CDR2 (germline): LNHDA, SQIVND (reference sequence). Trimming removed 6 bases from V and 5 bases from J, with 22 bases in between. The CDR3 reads CASRLWDESTIYGYTL. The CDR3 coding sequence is TGTGCCAGTAGACTATGGGACGAGTCGACAATATATGGCTACACCCTC.

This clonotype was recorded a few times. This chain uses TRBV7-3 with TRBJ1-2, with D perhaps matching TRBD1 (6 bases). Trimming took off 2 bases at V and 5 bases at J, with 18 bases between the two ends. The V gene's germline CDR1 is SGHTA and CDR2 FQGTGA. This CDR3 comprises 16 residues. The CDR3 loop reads CASSLGLGGQGYGYTF. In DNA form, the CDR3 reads TGTGCCAGCAGCTTAGGCCTCGGGGGGCAGGGATATGGCTACACCTTC.

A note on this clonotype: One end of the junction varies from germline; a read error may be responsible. CDR3 region: CASSLGELQDTQYF. DNA for the CDR3: TGCGCCAGCAGCTTGGGAGAACTCCAAGACACCCAGTACTTC. The chain recombines TRBV5-1 with TRBJ2-5, with no clear D. This CDR3 has 14 amino acids. In germline, CDR1 is SGHRS, CDR2 YFSETQ.

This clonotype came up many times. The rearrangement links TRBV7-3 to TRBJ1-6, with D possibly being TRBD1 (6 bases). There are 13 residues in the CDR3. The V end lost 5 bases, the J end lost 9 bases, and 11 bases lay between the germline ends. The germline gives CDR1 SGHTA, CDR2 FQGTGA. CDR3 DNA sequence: TGTGCCAGCAGCCCAGGGGTCAGTTCACCCCTCCACTTT. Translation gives CASSPGVSSPLHF.

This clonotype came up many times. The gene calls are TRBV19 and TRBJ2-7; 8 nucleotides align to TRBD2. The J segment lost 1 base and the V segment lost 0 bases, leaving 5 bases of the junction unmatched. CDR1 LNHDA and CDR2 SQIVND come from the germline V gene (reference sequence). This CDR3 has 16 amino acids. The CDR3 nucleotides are TGTGCCAGTAGTATAGATCGGGAGCGGGAGTCCTACGAGCAGTACTTC. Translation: CASSIDRERESYEQYF. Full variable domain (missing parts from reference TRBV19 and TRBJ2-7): DGGITQSPKYLFRKEGQNVTLSCEQNLNHDAMYWYRQDPGQGLRLIYYSQIVNDFQKGDIAEGYSVSREKKESFPLTVTSAQKNPTAFYLCASSIDRERESYEQYFGPGTRLTVT.

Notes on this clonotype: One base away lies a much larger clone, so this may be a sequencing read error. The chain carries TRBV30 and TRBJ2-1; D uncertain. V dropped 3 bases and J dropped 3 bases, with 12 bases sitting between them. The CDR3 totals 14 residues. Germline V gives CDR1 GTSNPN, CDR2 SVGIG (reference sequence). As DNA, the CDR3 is TGTGCCTGGAGCCCAAAAATCTACTACAATGAGCAGTTCTTC. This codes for CAWSPKIYYNEQFF.

For the CDR3, the DNA is TGTGCCAGCAGTGGTAGCGGTCACTACAATGAGCAGTTCTTC. Its translation is CASSGSGHYNEQFF. This chain joins TRBV25-1 and TRBJ2-1; perhaps TRBD2 as D (6 bases). Per germline, CDR1 MGHDK and CDR2 SYGVNS. V lost 4 bases to trimming and J lost 3 bases, with 10 bases between them. The CDR3 consists of 14 residues. Using reference TRBV25-1 and TRBJ2-1 for the parts outside the CDR3, the full variable domain is EADIYQTPRYLVIGTGKKITLECSQTMGHDKMYWYQQDPGMELHLIHYSYGVNSTEKGDLSSESTVSRIRTEHFPLTLESARPSHTSQYLCASSGSGHYNEQFFGPGTRLTVL.

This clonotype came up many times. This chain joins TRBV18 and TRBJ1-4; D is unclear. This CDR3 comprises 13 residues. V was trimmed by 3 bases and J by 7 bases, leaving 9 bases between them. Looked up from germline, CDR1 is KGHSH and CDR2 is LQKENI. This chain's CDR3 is CASSPKGSEKLFF. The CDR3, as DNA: TGTGCCAGCTCACCTAAAGGATCTGAAAAACTGTTTTTT. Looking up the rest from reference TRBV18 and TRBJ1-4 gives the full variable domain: NAGVMQNPRHLVRRRGQEARLRCSPMKGHSHVYWYRQLPEEGLKFMVYLQKENIIDESGMPKERFSAEFPKEGPSILRIQQVVRGDSAAYFCASSPKGSEKLFFGSGTQLSVL.

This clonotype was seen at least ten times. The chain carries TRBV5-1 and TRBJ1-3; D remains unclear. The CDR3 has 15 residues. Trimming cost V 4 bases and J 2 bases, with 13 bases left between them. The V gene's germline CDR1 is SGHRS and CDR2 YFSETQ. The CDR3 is CASSPYSEPGNTIYF. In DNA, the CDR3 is TGCGCCAGCAGCCCGTACAGTGAACCTGGAAACACCATATATTTT.

The CDR3 loop reads CANTGTFYNEQFF. CDR3 nucleotide sequence: TGTGCTAACACAGGGACATTTTACAATGAGCAGTTCTTC. V usage is TRBV2 and J usage is TRBJ2-1; maybe TRBD1 (6 bases). The germline CDR1 and CDR2 sequences are SNHLY and FYNNEI. The length of the CDR3 is 13 residues.

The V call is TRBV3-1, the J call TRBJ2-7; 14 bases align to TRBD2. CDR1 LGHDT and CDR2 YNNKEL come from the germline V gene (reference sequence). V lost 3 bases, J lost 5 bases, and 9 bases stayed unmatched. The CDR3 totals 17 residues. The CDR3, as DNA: TGTGCCAGCAGCCAGATTGGGACTAGCGGGAGTCTAAACGAGCAGTACTTC. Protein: CASSQIGTSGSLNEQYF.

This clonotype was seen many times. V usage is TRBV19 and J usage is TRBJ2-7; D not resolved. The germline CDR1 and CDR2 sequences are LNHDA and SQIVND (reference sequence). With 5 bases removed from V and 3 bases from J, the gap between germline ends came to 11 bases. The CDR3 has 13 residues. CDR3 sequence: CASSLGSYYEQYF. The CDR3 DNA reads TGTGCCAGTAGTTTGGGCAGCTACTACGAGCAGTACTTC.

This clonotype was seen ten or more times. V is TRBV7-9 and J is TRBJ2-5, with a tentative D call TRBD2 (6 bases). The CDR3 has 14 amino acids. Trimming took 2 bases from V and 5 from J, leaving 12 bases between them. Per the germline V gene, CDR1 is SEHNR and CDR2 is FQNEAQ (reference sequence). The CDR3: CASSLTGREETQYF. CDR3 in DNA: TGTGCCAGCAGCTTAACCGGGAGAGAGGAGACCCAGTACTTC.

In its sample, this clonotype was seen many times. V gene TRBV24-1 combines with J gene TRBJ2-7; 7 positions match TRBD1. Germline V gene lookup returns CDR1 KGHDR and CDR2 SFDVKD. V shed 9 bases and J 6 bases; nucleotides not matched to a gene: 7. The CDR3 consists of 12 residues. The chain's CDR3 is CATHDRVGEQYF. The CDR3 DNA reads TGTGCCACCCATGACAGGGTAGGCGAGCAGTACTTC.

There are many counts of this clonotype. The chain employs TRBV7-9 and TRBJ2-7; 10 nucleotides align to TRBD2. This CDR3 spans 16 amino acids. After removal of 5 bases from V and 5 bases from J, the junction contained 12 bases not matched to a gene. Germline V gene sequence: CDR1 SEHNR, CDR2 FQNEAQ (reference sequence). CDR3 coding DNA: TGTGCCAGCAGCAAGGCCCTGCTAGCGGGAGAAAACGAGCAGTACTTC. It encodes CASSKALLAGENEQYF.

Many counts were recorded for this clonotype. The CDR3 DNA is TGTGCCAGTAGTATTAGGGGAGATACGCAGTATTTT. Amino acid sequence: CASSIRGDTQYF. V gene TRBV19 combines with J gene TRBJ2-3, with TRBD1 as a possible D gene (5 bases). The CDR3 has 12 residues. Per the germline V gene, CDR1 is LNHDA and CDR2 is SQIVND (reference sequence). Trimming cost V 3 bases and J 5 bases, with 6 bases left between them.